Each of the 3 T cell receptor beta chains below was sequenced from the same sample in a study of CXCR3-negative and CXCR3-positive naive CD8 T cells. Study-wide findings and caveats: The TRB CDR3s that CXCR3-positive naive cells carried were more hydrophobic than those of CXCR3-negative naive cells.

These receptors have no identified antigens. Preparation of TRB cDNA libraries relied on 5' RACE carrying UMI labels. From its re-call of the 5' RACE reads, TCRdb lists each CDR3 protein once, without DNA. This repertoire includes around 120,000 distinct CDR3 sequences. Sequencing input: naive CXCR3+ CD8+ T cells from blood. Subset defined: CD45RO-CCR7+CD27+CD95- naive CD8+ T cells expressing CXCR3 (TNR3+). These receptor sequences come from a human donor in good health. Some clones in this sample may be carry-over from other donors' samples.

The J gene is TRBJ1-6, the V gene TRBV9. This CDR3 comprises 16 residues. In germline, CDR1 is SGDLS, CDR2 YYNGEE. CDR3 region: CASSVGGSSYNSPLHF.

The V and J genes are TRBV12-3 or TRBV12-4 and TRBJ2-3; the TRBD2 assignment by TCRdb is unverifiable without DNA. The CDR3 spans 17 residues. The CDR3 spells CASSPGLAGANTDTQYF.

V usage is TRBV7-2 and J usage is TRBJ2-7. CDR1 and CDR2 (germline): SGHTA, FQGNSA. The CDR3 has 15 amino acids. The CDR3 reads CASSFSTGGTYEQYF.